A selection of T cell receptor beta chains follows, all from one sample in a study of neurological immune-mediated disorders. TCRdb ran MiXCR on the 5' RACE reads and lists one entry per CDR3 protein. The table shows over 90,000 distinct CDR3 sequences, with approximately 10% occurring only once. The sample comprised PBMCs. The source of these receptors is a female donor with HTLV-1-associated myelopathy (HAM/TSP). Each CDR3 is given with its conserved first and last residue. The D gene is left open where the match is weak. Size tells how often a clone was seen (once, few, many) or the class of an expanded clone, and some rows leave it out.

TRBV6-5	many	TRBJ2-7	-	CATLQSYEQYF	TGTGCCACCCTACAATCCTACGAGCAGTACTTC
TRBV6-5	many	TRBJ2-7	-	CASSPGTTISYEQYF	TGTGCCAGCAGCCCCGGGACCACCATCTCCTACGAGCAGTACTTC
TRBV3-1	many	TRBJ2-7	-	CASSYAGPTYEQYF	TGTGCCAGCAGCTATGCGGGGCCTACCTACGAGCAGTACTTC
TRBV5-1	-	TRBJ2-1	TRBD2	CASSLVSGGAYNEQFF	TGCGCCAGCAGCTTGGTAAGCGGGGGGGCATACAATGAGCAGTTCTTC
TRBV5-1	many	TRBJ2-1	TRBD1	CASSPTGDFSYNEQFF	TGCGCCAGCAGTCCGACAGGGGACTTCTCCTACAATGAGCAGTTCTTC
TRBV5-1	many	TRBJ1-2	-	CASSYGSRDSNYGYTF	TGCGCCAGCAGCTACGGTTCACGAGACTCTAACTATGGCTACACCTTC
TRBV5-1	many	TRBJ2-1	TRBD2	CASSRTSGGADEQFF	TGCGCCAGCAGCAGAACTAGCGGGGGGGCAGATGAGCAGTTCTTC
TRBV7-9	many	TRBJ2-2	TRBD1	CASGDRGLNGELFF	TGTGCCAGCGGCGACAGGGGGCTGAACGGGGAGCTGTTTTTT
TRBV6-1	few	TRBJ1-6	-	CASSGPRRGTGSSPLHF	TGTGCCAGCAGCGGGCCCCGTAGGGGGACGGGAAGTTCACCCCTCCACTTT
TRBV28	many	TRBJ2-7	TRBD2	CASSVSGGAYEQYF	TGTGCCAGCAGTGTCAGCGGGGGGGCGTACGAGCAGTACTTC
TRBV3-1	many	TRBJ1-5	-	CASSQGKNMDNQPQHF	TGTGCCAGCAGCCAAGGGAAGAATATGGACAATCAGCCCCAGCATTTT
TRBV5-1	many	TRBJ2-3	-	CASSGGTRDTQYF	TGCGCCAGCAGCGGAGGTACTAGGGATACGCAGTATTTT
TRBV6-5	many	TRBJ2-5	-	CASSYGLKETQYF	TGTGCCAGCAGTTACGGACTGAAAGAGACCCAGTACTTC
TRBV6-1	many	TRBJ1-6	-	CASSHPGDSPLHF	TGTGCCAGCAGTCATCCCGGGGATTCACCCCTCCACTTT
TRBV5-1	many	TRBJ2-2	-	CASSLEGVGELFF	TGCGCCAGCAGCTTGGAAGGGGTCGGGGAGCTGTTTTTT
TRBV15	many	TRBJ2-1	TRBD1	CATSREYGQGAPFIKFF	TGTGCTACCAGCAGAGAGTACGGACAGGGGGCCCCCTTCATCAAGTTCTTC
TRBV5-1	many	TRBJ1-1	-	CASSLDQMNTEAFF	TGCGCCAGCAGCTTGGATCAGATGAACACTGAAGCTTTCTTT